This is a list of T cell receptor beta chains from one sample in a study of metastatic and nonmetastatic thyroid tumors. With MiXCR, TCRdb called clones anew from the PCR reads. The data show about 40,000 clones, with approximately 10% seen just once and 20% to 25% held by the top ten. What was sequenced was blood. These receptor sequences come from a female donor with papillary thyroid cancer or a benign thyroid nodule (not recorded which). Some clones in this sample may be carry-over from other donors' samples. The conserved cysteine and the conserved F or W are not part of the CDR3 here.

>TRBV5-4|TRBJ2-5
ASRPGGSRQETQY
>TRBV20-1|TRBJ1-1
SARDVWQNPTEAF
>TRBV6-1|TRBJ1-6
ASSESTDNSPLH
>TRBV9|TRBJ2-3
ASCPLGTPRGDTQY
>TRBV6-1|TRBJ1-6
ASRKDRDRANSPLH
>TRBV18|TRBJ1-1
ASSHYRQVANTEAF
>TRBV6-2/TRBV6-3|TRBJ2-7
ASSSRRTGLANEQY
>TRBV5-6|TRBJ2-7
ASSPDYRTSGLATYEQY
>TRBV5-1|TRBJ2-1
ASSLREDRNEQF
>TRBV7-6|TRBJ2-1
ASSSMGSHNEQF
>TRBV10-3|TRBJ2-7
AISASYEQY
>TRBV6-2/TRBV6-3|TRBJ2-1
ASRTGSSEQF
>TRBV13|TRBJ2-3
ASSFTSGGALGTDTQY
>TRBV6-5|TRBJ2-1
ASTRTSGSIASSYNEQF
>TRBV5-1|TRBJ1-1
ASSWAGQSNTEAF